The 11 T cell receptor beta chains below were found in one sample sequenced in a study of control samples from healthy donors and cancer patients. Here immunoSEQ multiplex PCR was the method, and the copy in TCRdb shows in-frame clones only, minus some. The sample lists 350,000 to 450,000 clones, about nine tenths seen once, with 5.5% to 7.5% in the top ten. The specimen was PBMCs. The receptors stem from a middle-aged man with head and neck cancer.

The V and J genes are TRBV9 and TRBJ2-1; 8 bases line up with TRBD2. There are 18 residues in the CDR3. Trimming took 3 bases from V and 2 from J; bases not matched to a gene: 13. In germline, CDR1 is SGDLS, CDR2 YYNGEE. This CDR3 reads CASSGRAGGPRTYNEQFF. CDR3 nucleotides: TGTGCCAGCAGCGGCCGCGCGGGAGGACCAAGGACCTACAATGAGCAGTTCTTC. Drawing the rest from reference TRBV9 and TRBJ2-1, the complete variable domain is DSGVTQTPKHLITATGQRVTLRCSPRSGDLSVYWYQQSLDQGLQFLIQYYNGEERAKGNILERFSAQQFPDLHSELNLSSLELGDSALYFCASSGRAGGPRTYNEQFFGPGTRLTVL.

This chain connects TRBV7-2 to TRBJ2-2; 8 bases match TRBD2. Germline CDR1 and CDR2: SGHTA and FQGNSA. With 0 bases clipped from V and 4 bases from J, the junction kept 4 bases outside the gene matches. The CDR3 totals 16 residues. The CDR3 reads CASSLAYAGGTGELFF. CDR3 DNA sequence: TGTGCCAGCAGCTTAGCGTACGCGGGGGGCACCGGGGAGCTGTTTTTT.

The V gene is TRBV3-1 (or the pseudogene TRBV3-2), the J gene TRBJ2-5, with TRBD2 identical over 10 bases. J was trimmed by 1 base and V by 4 bases; bases with no gene match: 6. Per germline, CDR1 LGHDT and CDR2 YNNKEL (reference sequence). The CDR3 loop spans 16 amino acids. In nucleotides, the CDR3 is TGTGCCAGCAGCCGCAGACTAGCGGGTATCCAAGAGACCCAGTACTTC. This encodes CASSRRLAGIQETQYF.

V is TRBV5-5 and J is TRBJ1-3; D is unresolved. V was pared by 0 bases and J by 1 base, with 8 bases between. Germline V gene lookup returns CDR1 SGHKS and CDR2 YYEKEE (reference sequence). The CDR3 length is 15 residues. The CDR3 DNA reads TGTGCCAGCAGCTTGGCCCGCCAATCTGGAAACACCATATATTTT. It translates to CASSLARQSGNTIYF.

The chain links TRBV10-3 to TRBJ2-2, with D possibly being TRBD1 or TRBD2 (5 bases each). Trimming pared 5 bases from V and 1 base from J, leaving 8 bases between. Per germline, CDR1 ENHRY and CDR2 SYGVKD. This CDR3 has 14 amino acids. Here the CDR3 reads CAISKRGNTGELFF. Here the CDR3 DNA reads TGTGCCATCAGTAAGAGGGGGAACACCGGGGAGCTGTTTTTT.

This chain connects TRBV4-3 to TRBJ1-1, with D hard to call. The germline V gene encodes CDR1 LGHNA and CDR2 YSLEER. Between the trimmed V and J ends, which lost 2 bases and 6 bases, there was a span of 16 bases. The CDR3 runs 15 residues. Here the CDR3 reads CASSQFGESRAEAFF. In DNA, the CDR3 is TGCGCCAGCAGCCAATTTGGGGAGAGCCGGGCTGAAGCTTTCTTT.

The rearrangement uses TRBV14 and TRBJ1-6; D unresolved. The V end was cut by 1 base, the J end by 9 bases, with 7 bases between. Germline CDR1 is SGHDN and CDR2 is FVKESK. This CDR3 is 13 amino acids long. The CDR3: CASSQGASSPLHF. Here the CDR3 DNA reads TGTGCCAGCAGCCAAGGGGCCTCTTCACCCCTCCACTTT.

The rearrangement joins TRBV30 to TRBJ2-1, with 11 bases lining up with TRBD2. The J segment lost 10 bases and the V segment lost 4 bases, leaving 9 bases of the junction unmatched. The CDR3 spans 14 residues. Germline values: CDR1 GTSNPN, CDR2 SVGIG (reference sequence). This CDR3 reads CAWNWLAGGGEQFF. Here the CDR3 DNA reads TGTGCCTGGAACTGGCTAGCGGGAGGAGGGGAGCAGTTCTTC.

This sequence joins TRBV3-1 (or the pseudogene TRBV3-2) and TRBJ1-5; TRBD1 agrees at 7 bases. Germline loops: CDR1 LGHDT, CDR2 YNNKEL (reference sequence). V shed 4 bases, J shed 0 bases, and the junction held 6 bases outside the gene matches. CDR3 length: 16 residues. The CDR3 sequence: CASSPSGTDSNQPQHF. In DNA form, the CDR3 reads TGTGCCAGCAGCCCATCTGGGACAGATAGCAATCAGCCCCAGCATTTT.

The J gene is TRBJ1-5, the V gene TRBV12-1; TRBD1, as called in the table, went unchecked against the DNA. TRBV12-1 is annotated as a pseudogene. CDR3 length: 16 amino acids. For the CDR3, the DNA is TGTGCCAGCAGCTTCAAGACAGGGGGCCTCCCCAAGCCCCAGCATTTT. Translated, it gives CASSFKTGGLPKPQHF.

The V and J genes are TRBV21-1 and TRBJ1-3; the table's D call of TRBD1 was not tested on the DNA. TRBV21-1 corresponds to a pseudogene. CDR3 length equals 16 residues. The CDR3 loop is CASSKRDRGTRNTIYF. For the CDR3, the DNA is TGTGCCAGCAGCAAACGCGACAGGGGTACAAGAAACACCATATATTTT.